This TCR beta chain was found in a study of blood T cell repertoires in COVID-19. Original processing methods: Nucleated cell counts were estimated from reference gene primer amplification. Some clones are missing from TCRdb's copy, which holds only in-frame ones; the method was immunoSEQ multiplex PCR. Clone size and V and J calls were adopted from that table, with D and trimming inferred from the DNA. The table records 210,000 or so clones, 70% to 85% of them present only once. Cohort 3 donors counted as recovered after two negative PCRs, clearance, or resolved symptoms. Source material: PBMCs or T cells enriched from blood (not recorded which). The TCR originated in a man aged 55-75 years who had recovered from COVID-19.

The CDR3 nucleotides are TGTGCCAGCAGCTTGACAGTAAAACAAGAGACCCAGTACTTC. It yields the protein CASSLTVKQETQYF. The rearrangement links TRBV11-2 to TRBJ2-5; D is perhaps TRBD1 (5 bases). The ends were cut back, 3 bases at V and 2 bases at J, with 10 bases in the middle. The CDR3 contains 14 residues. Germline V CDR1 and CDR2: SGHAT, FQNNGV.